This TCR beta chain was captured by sequencing in a study of T cell responses to AZD1222 COVID-19 vaccine. Measured with immunoSEQ multiplex PCR; TCRdb has only the in-frame clones, and not every one. The sample lists about 120,000 clones; 70% to 90% were seen once. General study points: Compared with day 0, the breadth and depth of the Spike-specific TCR repertoire rose significantly after two doses of AZD1222. Just a handful of people given AZD1222 tested seropositive at baseline. Close to half of spike-specific TCRs reportedly recognize unmutated variant regions. CD4 TCRs covered the whole spike, strongest at regions 160-218 and 743-854.

As to this clone: Its antigen is not known.

V shed 4 bases and J shed 4 bases, with 19 bases lying between them. CDR1 LGHDT and CDR2 YNNKEL come from the germline V gene (reference sequence). The CDR3 spans 16 residues. Sequenced here: peripheral blood, sampled on day 0 of AZD1222 vaccination. The origin of this receptor is an adult in good health. The chain recombines TRBV3-1 (or the pseudogene TRBV3-2) with TRBJ1-2; TRBD1 is a possible D gene (5 bases). This CDR3 reads CASSLERHRFAYGYTF. Here the CDR3 DNA reads TGTGCCAGCAGCCTCGAAAGACACAGGTTTGCCTATGGCTACACCTTC.